This T cell receptor (beta chain) originates from a study of shared clonotypes between healthy human individuals. Findings and caveats of the study: Researchers found naive subsets generally carried larger estimated richness than memory subsets. Shared across a few donors were 4% to 6% of the naive CD4 clonotypes.

Only in-frame clones appear in the TCRdb table, and some are missing; sequencing was by immunoSEQ multiplex PCR. Of some 2 million clones in the sample, about 95% are singletons; the top ten hold 0.13%. In the case of this clone: Its antigen remains unidentified.

Germline CDR1 reads MDHEN; CDR2 reads SYDVKM. The CDR3 is made up of 15 amino acids. V lost 2 bases, J lost 2 bases, and 11 bases lay in between. The rearrangement joins TRBV28 to TRBJ2-3; D may be TRBD2 (6 bases). Sequenced sample: naive CD4+ T cells sorted from blood. The subset is: CD45RA+ positively selected. This receptor was taken from a man between 18 and 29 years old in good health. The CDR3 DNA is TGTGCCAGCAGTTTAAGGCGGGGAACCACAGATACGCAGTATTTT. Its translation: CASSLRRGTTDTQYF.